A selection of T cell receptor beta chains follows, all from one sample in a study of CD8 T cells in ankylosing spondylitis. TCRdb fed the 5' RACE reads into MiXCR, producing one record per CDR3 protein. The sample lists around 140,000 distinct CDR3 sequences; about a sixth were seen once. Sequenced input: blood, either unsorted or a sorted T cell fraction (not recorded which). These TCRs come from a male donor with ankylosing spondylitis. The CDR3 runs from the conserved cysteine through the conserved F or W. Each record gives: CDR3 length, D gene, V gene, clone size, J gene, CDR3 DNA, CDR3 protein. A D gene is named only where the DNA matches it firmly. Only part of the rows carry a size: once, few, many, or a class if the clone is expanded.

length: 14; D: TRBD2; V: TRBV28; size: .; J: TRBJ2-1; DNA: TGTGCCAGCAGTCTAGCGGGGGGGCACAATGAGCAGTTCTTC; CDR3: CASSLAGGHNEQFF
length: 14; D: TRBD1; V: TRBV28; size: .; J: TRBJ1-5; DNA: TGTGCCAGTAAGACGAGACAGGGAAATCAGCCCCAGCATTTT; CDR3: CASKTRQGNQPQHF
length: 19; D: TRBD1; V: TRBV28; size: .; J: TRBJ1-6; DNA: TGTGCCAGCAGTCTTTTTCCCGGGGCAGGGGGGTTATATAATTCACCCCTCCACTTT; CDR3: CASSLFPGAGGLYNSPLHF
length: 17; D: TRBD2; V: TRBV5-1; size: few; J: TRBJ2-7; DNA: TGCGCCAGCAGCTTGGGTTCGGCGGGAGGGTCGGTATACGAGCAGTACTTC; CDR3: CASSLGSAGGSVYEQYF
length: 13; D: .; V: TRBV5-1; size: .; J: TRBJ2-7; DNA: TGCGCCAGCAGCTTGCGCTACATGTTCGAGCAGTACTTC; CDR3: CASSLRYMFEQYF
length: 13; D: TRBD1; V: TRBV29-1; size: few; J: TRBJ2-7; DNA: TGCAGCGGGCTAGGACAGGGAGGTAGCGAGCAGTACTTC; CDR3: CSGLGQGGSEQYF
length: 14; D: TRBD1; V: TRBV5-6; size: .; J: TRBJ2-3; DNA: TGTGCCAGCAGCTTCGGACAGGCCAGGTATACGCAGTATTTT; CDR3: CASSFGQARYTQYF
length: 13; D: TRBD1; V: TRBV5-1; size: .; J: TRBJ2-7; DNA: TGCGCCAGCAGCGGGACAGGTGGTGGGGAGCAGTACTTC; CDR3: CASSGTGGGEQYF
length: 14; D: TRBD2; V: TRBV5-6; size: .; J: TRBJ2-7; DNA: TGTGCCAGCAGCTTTAGACTAGCGGGATACGAGCAGTACTTC; CDR3: CASSFRLAGYEQYF
length: 13; D: .; V: TRBV9; size: .; J: TRBJ1-2; DNA: TGTGCCAGCTCCACCACAGGGAGCTATGGCTACACCTTC; CDR3: CASSTTGSYGYTF
length: 17; D: .; V: TRBV9; size: few; J: TRBJ2-2; DNA: TGTGCCAGCAGCGACCCGGAGGGGGGAAGAGGATCAGGGGAGCTGTTTTTT; CDR3: CASSDPEGGRGSGELFF
length: 16; D: TRBD2; V: TRBV10-3; size: few; J: TRBJ2-5; DNA: TGTGCCATCAGTGAAGTAGCGGGAGGCTACCAAGAGACCCAGTACTTC; CDR3: CAISEVAGGYQETQYF
length: 15; D: .; V: TRBV5-1; size: .; J: TRBJ2-1; DNA: TGCGCCAGCAGAACCGACAGGGCGGGACTGGATGAGCAGTTCTTC; CDR3: CASRTDRAGLDEQFF
length: 14; D: TRBD1; V: TRBV7-9; size: few; J: TRBJ2-1; DNA: TGTGCCAGCAGCTTTTTGACAGGGATGAATGAGCAGTTCTTC; CDR3: CASSFLTGMNEQFF
length: 13; D: TRBD1; V: TRBV6-6; size: few; J: TRBJ2-1; DNA: TGTGCCAGTCACAGGGGGGACTACAATGAGCAGTTCTTC; CDR3: CASHRGDYNEQFF
length: 19; D: TRBD1; V: TRBV30; size: .; J: TRBJ2-6; DNA: TGTGCCTGGAGCGGTCCGGGACAGGGGGTTCGTACTGGGGCCAACGTCCTGACTTTC; CDR3: CAWSGPGQGVRTGANVLTF
length: 15; D: .; V: TRBV28; size: .; J: TRBJ2-1; DNA: TGTGCCAGCAGGCCCCAGGCGAAAACTCTTCATGAGCAGTTCTTC; CDR3: CASRPQAKTLHEQFF
length: 15; D: .; V: TRBV12-3/TRBV12-4; size: few; J: TRBJ2-5; DNA: TGTGCCAGCAATTCACTAGTTGGAGTGAGGGAGACCCAGTACTTC; CDR3: CASNSLVGVRETQYF
length: 17; D: .; V: TRBV5-1; size: .; J: TRBJ2-1; DNA: TGCGCCAGCAGCTTGTTTGGCACGCGTGCCACCTACAATGAGCAGTTCTTC; CDR3: CASSLFGTRATYNEQFF
length: 16; D: TRBD2; V: TRBV29-1; size: many; J: TRBJ2-5; DNA: TGCAGCGGGGGGGGGTGGACTAGCGGGAACCAAGAGACCCAGTACTTC; CDR3: CSGGGWTSGNQETQYF
length: 15; D: .; V: TRBV29-1; size: many; J: TRBJ1-3; DNA: TGCAGCGTTGAAGAAGGGCAGGGGACTGGAAACACCATATATTTT; CDR3: CSVEEGQGTGNTIYF
length: 15; D: TRBD1; V: TRBV24-1; size: few; J: TRBJ1-1; DNA: TGTGCCACCAGTGATTTGCTCAGGGGGCCTACTGAAGCTTTCTTT; CDR3: CATSDLLRGPTEAFF
length: 14; D: TRBD2; V: TRBV7-9; size: .; J: TRBJ2-5; DNA: TGTGCCAGCAGCGGAGCGGGGAGGGAAGAGACCCAGTACTTC; CDR3: CASSGAGREETQYF
length: 16; D: .; V: TRBV2; size: few; J: TRBJ2-1; DNA: TGTGCCAGCAGTGACCCCACGGCCAGCTCCTACAATGAGCAGTTCTTC; CDR3: CASSDPTASSYNEQFF
length: 15; D: .; V: TRBV9; size: few; J: TRBJ2-7; DNA: TGTGCCAGCAGCGTAGGGATAGCGCTACTCTACGAGCAGTACTTC; CDR3: CASSVGIALLYEQYF
length: 12; D: .; V: TRBV29-1; size: few; J: TRBJ2-7; DNA: TGCAGCGTCATCGGAACTGCCTACGAGCAGTACTTC; CDR3: CSVIGTAYEQYF
length: 12; D: TRBD2; V: TRBV2; size: few; J: TRBJ2-1; DNA: TGTGCCAGCCCGGGAGGGGGGAATGAGCAGTTCTTC; CDR3: CASPGGGNEQFF
length: 13; D: .; V: TRBV5-6; size: few; J: TRBJ2-2; DNA: TGTGCCAGCAGCTTGGACCCGGGGGGGGAGCTGTTTTTT; CDR3: CASSLDPGGELFF
length: 16; D: .; V: TRBV11-2; size: once; J: TRBJ2-2; DNA: TGTGCCAGCATCCTCGGGGTAGCACCAAACACCGGGGAGCTGTTTTTT; CDR3: CASILGVAPNTGELFF
length: 15; D: TRBD1; V: TRBV5-1; size: many; J: TRBJ1-1; DNA: TGCGCCAGCAGCAGAGGGGACAGGGCGGTTACTGAAGCTTTCTTT; CDR3: CASSRGDRAVTEAFF
length: 14; D: .; V: TRBV20-1; size: few; J: TRBJ2-7; DNA: TGCAGTGCTAGGCTTCTAGCGCCTACCTACGAGCAGTACTTC; CDR3: CSARLLAPTYEQYF
length: 16; D: .; V: TRBV20-1; size: few; J: TRBJ2-1; DNA: TGCAGTGCTAGAGTAAATCGGGACGGAGTGGACAATGAGCAGTTCTTC; CDR3: CSARVNRDGVDNEQFF
length: 17; D: .; V: TRBV12-3/TRBV12-4; size: once; J: TRBJ2-5; DNA: TGTGCCAGCAGTATATTCGGCGCGAACGGAGACCAAGAGACCCAGTACTTC; CDR3: CASSIFGANGDQETQYF
length: 16; D: TRBD1; V: TRBV11-2; size: .; J: TRBJ2-1; DNA: TGTGCCAGCAGCTTAGTTTCGACAGGGTATATGAATGAGCAGTTCTTC; CDR3: CASSLVSTGYMNEQFF
length: 13; D: .; V: TRBV7-9; size: .; J: TRBJ2-7; DNA: TGTGCCAGCAGCTTACCCGACACTTACGAGCAGTACTTC; CDR3: CASSLPDTYEQYF
length: 12; D: .; V: TRBV12-3/TRBV12-4; size: few; J: TRBJ1-4; DNA: TGTGCCAGCAGTTCTACCCACCTATTACTGTTTTTT; CDR3: CASSSTHLLLFF
length: 18; D: TRBD1; V: TRBV4-1; size: .; J: TRBJ2-6; DNA: TGCGCCAGCAGCTTACGACAGGGCGCGGGCTCTGGGGCCAACGTCCTGACTTTC; CDR3: CASSLRQGAGSGANVLTF
length: 14; D: .; V: TRBV9; size: .; J: TRBJ1-5; DNA: TGTGCCAGCAGCGTAGGGGGGGCCGGACAGCCCCAGCATTTT; CDR3: CASSVGGAGQPQHF
length: 13; D: .; V: TRBV7-9; size: few; J: TRBJ1-1; DNA: TGTGCCAGCAGCTCACAGGGTTACACTGAAGCTTTCTTT; CDR3: CASSSQGYTEAFF
length: 13; D: .; V: TRBV29-1; size: .; J: TRBJ2-7; DNA: TGCAGCGTTGGGGGGGCGGAGGCCTACGAGCAGTACTTC; CDR3: CSVGGAEAYEQYF
length: 16; D: TRBD2; V: TRBV3-1; size: few; J: TRBJ2-7; DNA: TGTGCCAGCAGCCAAGGAGGTCCTAGCGGCTCCTACGAGCAGTACTTC; CDR3: CASSQGGPSGSYEQYF
length: 12; D: .; V: TRBV9; size: few; J: TRBJ2-5; DNA: TGTGCCAGCAGCGGCCAGCAAGAGACCCAGTACTTC; CDR3: CASSGQQETQYF
length: 14; D: TRBD1; V: TRBV29-1; size: many; J: TRBJ2-4; DNA: TGCAGCGTTCAATCAGGACAGGGGAAAAACATTCAGTACTTC; CDR3: CSVQSGQGKNIQYF
length: 12; D: .; V: TRBV27; size: .; J: TRBJ2-2; DNA: TGTGCCAGCACTTCTGCGGCCGGGGAGCTGTTTTTT; CDR3: CASTSAAGELFF
length: 13; D: .; V: TRBV11-2; size: few; J: TRBJ1-4; DNA: TGTGCCAGCAGCTTACCCAACCGGGAAAAACTGTTTTTT; CDR3: CASSLPNREKLFF
length: 15; D: .; V: TRBV5-1; size: many; J: TRBJ1-1; DNA: TGCGCCAGCAGCTTGGGGGCCAGATCGGACACTGAAGCTTTCTTT; CDR3: CASSLGARSDTEAFF
length: 15; D: .; V: TRBV9; size: few; J: TRBJ2-7; DNA: TGTGCCAGCAGCCCCTCCTCTTCGAGCTCCTACGAGCAGTACTTC; CDR3: CASSPSSSSSYEQYF
length: 11; D: .; V: TRBV10-3; size: medium-sized; J: TRBJ2-7; DNA: TGTGCCATCAGTGTCCGCGGCGAGCAGTACTTC; CDR3: CAISVRGEQYF
length: 11; D: .; V: TRBV7-9; size: many; J: TRBJ2-1; DNA: TGTGCCAGCAGACTCACCGATGAGCAGTTCTTC; CDR3: CASRLTDEQFF
length: 15; D: .; V: TRBV20-1; size: few; J: TRBJ2-7; DNA: TGCAGTGCTAGAGATTGGGGGCTAGCCGTATACGAGCAGTACTTC; CDR3: CSARDWGLAVYEQYF